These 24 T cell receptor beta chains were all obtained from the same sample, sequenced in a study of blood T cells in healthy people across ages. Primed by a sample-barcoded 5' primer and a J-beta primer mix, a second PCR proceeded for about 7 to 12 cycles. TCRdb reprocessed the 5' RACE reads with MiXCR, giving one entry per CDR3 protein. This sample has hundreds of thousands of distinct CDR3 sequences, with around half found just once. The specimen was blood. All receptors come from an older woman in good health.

The CDR3 reads CASSPRVLMNTEAFF. In DNA, the CDR3 is TGTGCCAGCAGCCCCAGAGTCCTTATGAACACTGAAGCTTTCTTT. The chain employs TRBV14 and TRBJ1-1; no clear D gene. Deletions cut 4 bases from V and 0 bases from J, with 12 bases between. Germline values: CDR1 SGHDN, CDR2 FVKESK. The CDR3 has 15 residues.

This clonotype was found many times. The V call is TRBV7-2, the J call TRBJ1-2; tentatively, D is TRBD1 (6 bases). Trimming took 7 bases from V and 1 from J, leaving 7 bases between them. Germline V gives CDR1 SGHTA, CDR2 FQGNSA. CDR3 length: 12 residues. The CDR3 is CASNRDNYGYTF. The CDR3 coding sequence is TGTGCCAGCAACAGGGATAACTATGGCTACACCTTC.

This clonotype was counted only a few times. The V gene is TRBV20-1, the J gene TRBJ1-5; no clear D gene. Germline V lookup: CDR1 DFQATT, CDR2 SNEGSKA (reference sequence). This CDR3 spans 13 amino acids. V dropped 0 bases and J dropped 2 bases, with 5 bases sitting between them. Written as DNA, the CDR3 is TGCAGTGCTAGAGATCCTGGCAATCAGCCCCAGCATTTT. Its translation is CSARDPGNQPQHF.

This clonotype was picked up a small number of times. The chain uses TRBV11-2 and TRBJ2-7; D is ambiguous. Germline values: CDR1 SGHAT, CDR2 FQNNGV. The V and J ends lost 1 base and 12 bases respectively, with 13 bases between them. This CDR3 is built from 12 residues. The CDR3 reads CASSLVSPPAYF. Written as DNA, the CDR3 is TGTGCCAGCAGCTTAGTAAGCCCCCCGGCGTACTTC.

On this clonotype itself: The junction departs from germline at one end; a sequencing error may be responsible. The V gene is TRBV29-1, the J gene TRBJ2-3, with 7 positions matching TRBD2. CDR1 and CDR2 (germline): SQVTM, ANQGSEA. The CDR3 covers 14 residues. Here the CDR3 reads CSVLIRGETDTHYF. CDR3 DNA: TGCAGCGTGTTGATTCGGGGGGAAACTGATACGCATTATTTT.

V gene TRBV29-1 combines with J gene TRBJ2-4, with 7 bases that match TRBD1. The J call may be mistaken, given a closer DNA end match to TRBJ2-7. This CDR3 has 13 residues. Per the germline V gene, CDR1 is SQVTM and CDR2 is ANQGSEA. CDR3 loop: CSAQGTYRGEQYF. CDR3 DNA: TGCAGCGCTCAGGGGACGTACAGGGGCGAGCAGTACTTC.

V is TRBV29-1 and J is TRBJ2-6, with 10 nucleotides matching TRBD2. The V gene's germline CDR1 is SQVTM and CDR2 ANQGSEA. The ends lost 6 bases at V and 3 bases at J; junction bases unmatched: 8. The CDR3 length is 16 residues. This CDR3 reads CSVPSGRADGANVLTF. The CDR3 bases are TGCAGCGTGCCGAGCGGGAGGGCGGATGGGGCCAACGTCCTGACTTTC.

The CDR3 bases are TGCAGTGCTACCCTACAGGGGATGGGCTATTCACCCCTCCACTTT. Translation gives CSATLQGMGYSPLHF. The chain is built from TRBV20-1 and TRBJ1-6; 7 bases are shared with TRBD1. CDR1 is DFQATT, CDR2 SNEGSKA, per germline (reference sequence). V was clipped by 4 bases and J by 8 bases; unmatched bases: 11. This CDR3 has 15 residues.

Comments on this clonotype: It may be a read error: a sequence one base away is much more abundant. The CDR3 loop is CTSSHFNYGYTF. The CDR3 nucleotides read TGTACCAGCAGCCACTTTAACTATGGCTACACCTTC. This rearrangement joins TRBV4-2 to TRBJ1-2; D is undetermined. Germline values: CDR1 LGHNA, CDR2 YNFKEQ. CDR3 length: 12 residues.

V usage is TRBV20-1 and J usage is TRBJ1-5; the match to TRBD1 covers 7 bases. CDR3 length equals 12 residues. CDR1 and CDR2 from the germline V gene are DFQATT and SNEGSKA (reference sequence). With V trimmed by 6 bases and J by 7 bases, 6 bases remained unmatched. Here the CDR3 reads CSAGGGEQPQHF. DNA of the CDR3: TGCAGTGCCGGAGGGGGCGAACAGCCCCAGCATTTT.

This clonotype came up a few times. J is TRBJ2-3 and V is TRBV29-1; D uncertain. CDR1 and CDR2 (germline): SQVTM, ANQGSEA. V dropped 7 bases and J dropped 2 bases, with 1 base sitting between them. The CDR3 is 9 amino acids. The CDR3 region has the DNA TGCAGCGACACAGATACGCAGTATTTT. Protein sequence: CSDTDTQYF.

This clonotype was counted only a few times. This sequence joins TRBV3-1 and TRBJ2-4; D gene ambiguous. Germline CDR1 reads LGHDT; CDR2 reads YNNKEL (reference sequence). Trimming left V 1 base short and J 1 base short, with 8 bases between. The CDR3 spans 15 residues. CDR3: CASSQGGNAKNIQYF. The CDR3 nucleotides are TGTGCCAGCAGCCAAGGGGGAAACGCCAAAAACATTCAGTACTTC.

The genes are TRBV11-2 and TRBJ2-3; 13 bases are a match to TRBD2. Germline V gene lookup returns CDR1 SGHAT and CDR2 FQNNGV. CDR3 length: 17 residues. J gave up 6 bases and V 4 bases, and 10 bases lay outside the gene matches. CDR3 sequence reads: CASSSGGLAGEWDTQYF. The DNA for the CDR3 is TGTGCCAGCAGCTCCGGAGGACTAGCGGGAGAGTGGGATACGCAGTATTTT.

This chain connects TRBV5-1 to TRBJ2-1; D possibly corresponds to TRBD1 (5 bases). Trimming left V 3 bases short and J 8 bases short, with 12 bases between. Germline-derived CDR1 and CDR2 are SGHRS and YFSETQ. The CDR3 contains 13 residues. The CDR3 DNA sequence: TGCGCCAGCAGCTACCAGGGTCTGGATGAGCAGTTCTTC. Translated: CASSYQGLDEQFF.

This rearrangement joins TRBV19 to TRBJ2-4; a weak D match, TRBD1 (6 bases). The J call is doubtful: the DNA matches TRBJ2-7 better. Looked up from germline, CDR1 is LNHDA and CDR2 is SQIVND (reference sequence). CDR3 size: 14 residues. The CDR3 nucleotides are TGTGCCAGTAGTATACAGGGGACCCCCTACGAGCAGTACTTC. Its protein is CASSIQGTPYEQYF.

In DNA, the CDR3 is TGTGCCACCAACTTAGGGGGCCTATCCTACGAGCAGTACTTC. Its protein is CATNLGGLSYEQYF. The genes are TRBV28 and TRBJ2-7, with 7 bases that match TRBD1. V dropped 10 bases and J dropped 1; count of bases not matched to a gene: 10. Germline CDR1 reads MDHEN; CDR2 reads SYDVKM. The CDR3 runs 14 residues.

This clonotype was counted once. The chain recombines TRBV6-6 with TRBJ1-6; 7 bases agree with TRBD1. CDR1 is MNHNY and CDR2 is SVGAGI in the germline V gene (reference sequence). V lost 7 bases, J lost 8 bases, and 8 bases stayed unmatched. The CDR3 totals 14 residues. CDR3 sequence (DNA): TGTGCCAGCACCTGGGGGACAGAGTATTCACCCCTCCACTTT. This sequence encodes CASTWGTEYSPLHF.

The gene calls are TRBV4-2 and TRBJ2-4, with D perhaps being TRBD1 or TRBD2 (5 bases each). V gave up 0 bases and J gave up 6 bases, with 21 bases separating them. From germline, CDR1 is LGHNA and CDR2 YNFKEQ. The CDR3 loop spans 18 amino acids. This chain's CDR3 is CASSQDRGKGLAGNIQYF. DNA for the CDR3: TGTGCCAGCAGCCAAGATCGGGGAAAGGGGCTAGCAGGAAACATTCAGTACTTC.

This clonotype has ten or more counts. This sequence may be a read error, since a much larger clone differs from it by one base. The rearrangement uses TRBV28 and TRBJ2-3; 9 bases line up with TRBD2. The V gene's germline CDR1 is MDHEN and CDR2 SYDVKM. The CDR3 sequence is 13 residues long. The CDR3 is CAVRRAGGDTQYF. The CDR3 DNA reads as TGTGCGGTCCGACGAGCGGGAGGAGATACGCAGTATTTT.

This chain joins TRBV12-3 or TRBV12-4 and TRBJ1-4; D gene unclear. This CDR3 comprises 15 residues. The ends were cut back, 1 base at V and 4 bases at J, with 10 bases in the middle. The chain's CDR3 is CASSLGPGINEKLFF. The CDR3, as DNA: TGTGCCAGCAGTTTAGGGCCGGGGATTAATGAAAAACTGTTTTTT.

The CDR3 DNA sequence: TGTGCCAGCAGCTCTCGACAGAAGGACAATGAGCAGTTCTTC. As protein: CASSSRQKDNEQFF. The chain is built from TRBV5-4 and TRBJ2-1; possible D gene TRBD1, 5 bases. V lost 3 bases, J lost 5 bases, and 12 bases lay in between. This CDR3 contains 14 residues. The germline V gene encodes CDR1 SGHNT and CDR2 YYREEE (reference sequence).

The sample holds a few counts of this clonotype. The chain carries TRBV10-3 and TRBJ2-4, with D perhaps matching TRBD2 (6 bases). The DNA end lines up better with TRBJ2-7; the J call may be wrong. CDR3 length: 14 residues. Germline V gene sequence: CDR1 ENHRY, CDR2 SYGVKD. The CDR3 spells CAISESGGTYEQYF. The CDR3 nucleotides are TGTGCCATCAGTGAGTCCGGGGGTACCTACGAGCAGTACTTC.

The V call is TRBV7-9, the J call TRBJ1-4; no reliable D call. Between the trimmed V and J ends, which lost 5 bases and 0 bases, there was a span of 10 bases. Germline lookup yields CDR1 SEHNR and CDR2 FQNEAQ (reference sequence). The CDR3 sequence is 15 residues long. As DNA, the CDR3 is TGTGCCAGCAGCCCCGGTTCCACAACTAATGAAAAACTGTTTTTT. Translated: CASSPGSTTNEKLFF.

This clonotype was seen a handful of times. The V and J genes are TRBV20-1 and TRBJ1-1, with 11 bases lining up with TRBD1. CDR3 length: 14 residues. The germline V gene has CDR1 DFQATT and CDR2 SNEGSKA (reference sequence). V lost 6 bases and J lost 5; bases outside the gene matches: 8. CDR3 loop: CSAPRTGGHTEAFF. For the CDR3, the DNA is TGCAGTGCCCCCAGGACAGGGGGCCATACTGAAGCTTTCTTT.